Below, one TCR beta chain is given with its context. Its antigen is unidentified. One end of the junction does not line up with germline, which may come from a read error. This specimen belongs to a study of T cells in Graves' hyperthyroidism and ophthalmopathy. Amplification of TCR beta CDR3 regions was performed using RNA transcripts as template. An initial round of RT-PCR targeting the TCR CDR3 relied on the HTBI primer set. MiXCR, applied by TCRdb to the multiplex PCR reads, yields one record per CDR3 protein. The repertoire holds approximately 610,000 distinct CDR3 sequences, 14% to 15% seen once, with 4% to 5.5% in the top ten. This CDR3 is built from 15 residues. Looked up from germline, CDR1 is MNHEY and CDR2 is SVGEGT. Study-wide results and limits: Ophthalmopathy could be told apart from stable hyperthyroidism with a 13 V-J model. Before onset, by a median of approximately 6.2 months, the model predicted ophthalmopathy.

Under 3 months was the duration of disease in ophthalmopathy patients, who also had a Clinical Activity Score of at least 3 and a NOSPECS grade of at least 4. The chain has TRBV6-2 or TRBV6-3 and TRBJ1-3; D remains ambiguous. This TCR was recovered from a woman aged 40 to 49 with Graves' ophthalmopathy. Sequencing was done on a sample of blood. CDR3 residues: CASSYAVHSGNTVYF. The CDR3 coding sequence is TGTGCCAGCAGTTACGCCGTCCACTCTGGAAACACCGTATATTTT.